These 13 T cell receptor beta chains originate from one sample sequenced in a study of control samples from healthy donors and cancer patients. Data came from immunoSEQ multiplex PCR; TCRdb stores just in-frame clones and leaves some out. Of 30,000 to 40,000 clones in the sample, about four fifths were seen once. The specimen sequenced was PBMCs. Source of these receptors: a woman aged 55-69 years with lung cancer.

The genes are TRBV6-5 and TRBJ2-3; TRBD2 might be the D (5 bases). Germline V CDR1 and CDR2: MNHEY, SVGAGI. This CDR3 spans 14 amino acids. V was shortened by 6 bases and J by 4 bases, with 14 bases between the two germline ends. The CDR3: CASRGLTSPDTQYF. CDR3 sequence (DNA): TGTGCCAGCAGGGGCCTTACTAGTCCAGATACGCAGTATTTT.

The V and J genes are TRBV27 and TRBJ2-5, with D hard to call. The CDR3 is 9 residues long. V lost 9 bases and J 4 bases, leaving 3 bases between the germline ends. Germline-derived CDR1 and CDR2 are MNHEY and SMNVEV (reference sequence). The DNA for the CDR3 is TGTGCCAGAGGAGAGACCCAGTACTTC. Amino acid sequence: CARGETQYF.

This chain links TRBV12-5 with TRBJ2-7, with D unresolved. Trimming removed 6 bases from V and 4 bases from J, with 10 bases in between. Germline V lookup: CDR1 LGHNT, CDR2 FRNRAP. This CDR3 has 12 amino acids. This CDR3 reads CASGPAWYEQYF. Written as DNA, the CDR3 is TGTGCTAGTGGCCCAGCCTGGTACGAGCAGTACTTC.

This chain connects TRBV19 to TRBJ2-1; D not certain. This CDR3 has 13 residues. CDR1 LNHDA and CDR2 SQIVND come from the germline V gene (reference sequence). V was cut by 6 bases and J by 7 bases, with 13 bases left in between. The CDR3 nucleotides are TGTGCCAGTAGCGTCGATTCAATTAATGAGCAGTTCTTC. It specifies CASSVDSINEQFF.

The CDR3 region is CASLDRGRSPLHF. CDR3 nucleotides: TGTGCCAGCCTGGACAGGGGGCGTTCACCCCTCCACTTT. The chain has TRBV2 and TRBJ1-6, with TRBD1 matching 11 bases. Germline values: CDR1 SNHLY, CDR2 FYNNEI. The V gene end was trimmed by 8 bases and the J gene end by 9 bases; junction bases not matched to a gene: 3. CDR3 length: 13 residues.

This clone is a singleton in its sample. The chain uses TRBV18 and TRBJ2-7, with D perhaps TRBD1 (6 bases). This CDR3 has 13 residues. Germline V gene data show CDR1 as KGHSH and CDR2 as LQKENI. Deletions cut 3 bases from V and 5 bases from J, with 11 bases between. In DNA form, the CDR3 reads TGTGCCAGCTCACCGTTTTACAGGGACGAGCAGTACTTC. This codes for CASSPFYRDEQYF.

This chain joins TRBV19 and TRBJ2-3; D could derive from TRBD1 or TRBD2 (5 bases each). The CDR3 totals 13 residues. Trimming cost V 5 bases and J 4 bases, with 10 bases left between them. Per germline, CDR1 LNHDA and CDR2 SQIVND (reference sequence). CDR3 loop: CASSGGRSDTQYF. CDR3 sequence (DNA): TGTGCCAGTAGTGGGGGAAGGTCAGATACGCAGTATTTT.

The sample holds a few counts of this clone. V is TRBV9 and J is TRBJ1-1; tentative D call: TRBD1 (6 bases). The CDR3 is 15 residues long. Trimming took off 0 bases at V and 5 bases at J, with 14 bases between the two ends. Germline V gives CDR1 SGDLS, CDR2 YYNGEE. DNA of the CDR3: TGTGCCAGCAGCGTAGGAGGGGGAGTAGGGACTGAAGCTTTCTTT. It yields the protein CASSVGGGVGTEAFF.

V usage is TRBV4-3 and J usage is TRBJ2-3; D may be TRBD2 (5 bases). The CDR3 is made up of 13 amino acids. Germline-derived CDR1 and CDR2 are LGHNA and YSLEER. V was trimmed by 5 bases and J by 6 bases, leaving 12 bases between them. The CDR3 DNA is TGCGCCAGCAGCTACACGCGAGGGGATACGCAGTATTTT. As protein: CASSYTRGDTQYF.

This chain joins TRBV6-6 and TRBJ1-5, with unresolved D. Trimming shortened V by 2 bases and J by 3 bases, and 8 bases separated the two germline ends. The CDR3 is made up of 14 amino acids. In germline, CDR1 is MNHNY, CDR2 SVGAGI (reference sequence). The CDR3 region has the DNA TGTGCCAGCAGTTACAGGCAGAACAATCAGCCCCAGCATTTT. It translates to CASSYRQNNQPQHF.

CDR3 sequence (DNA): TGCAGCGTTACGCGGGAAGGAGATACGCAGTATTTT. Translation: CSVTREGDTQYF. The rearrangement joins TRBV29-1 to TRBJ2-3; perhaps TRBD2 as D (6 bases). Trimming removed 5 bases from V and 5 bases from J, with 11 bases in between. Germline CDR1 is SQVTM and CDR2 is ANQGSEA. The CDR3 length is 12 residues.

The chain joins TRBV9 to TRBJ2-7; the match to TRBD2 covers 7 bases. V gave up 0 bases and J gave up 0 bases; unmatched junction bases: 3. The CDR3 has 15 residues. Germline V gives CDR1 SGDLS, CDR2 YYNGEE. In DNA form, the CDR3 reads TGTGCCAGCAGCGTAGGTAGCGGGCACTCCTACGAGCAGTACTTC. This encodes CASSVGSGHSYEQYF.

V is TRBV27 and J is TRBJ2-1, with D tentatively TRBD1 or TRBD2 (5 bases each). Trimming cost V 2 bases and J 2 bases, with 13 bases left between them. CDR3 length: 16 residues. Germline CDR1 MNHEY, CDR2 SMNVEV (reference sequence). CDR3 in amino acids: CASSLLQGVTYNEQFF. The DNA for the CDR3 is TGTGCCAGCAGTTTACTGCAGGGAGTTACCTACAATGAGCAGTTCTTC.